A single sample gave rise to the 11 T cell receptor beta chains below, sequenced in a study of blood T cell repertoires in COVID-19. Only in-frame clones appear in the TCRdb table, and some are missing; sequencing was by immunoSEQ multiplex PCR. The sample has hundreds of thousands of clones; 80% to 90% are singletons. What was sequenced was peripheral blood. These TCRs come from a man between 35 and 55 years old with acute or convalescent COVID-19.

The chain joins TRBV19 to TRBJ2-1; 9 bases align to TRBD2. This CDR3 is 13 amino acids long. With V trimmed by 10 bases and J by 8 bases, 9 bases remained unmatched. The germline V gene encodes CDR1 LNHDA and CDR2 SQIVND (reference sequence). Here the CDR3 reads CATRRGGVYEQFF. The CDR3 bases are TGTGCCACTAGGCGGGGGGGTGTCTATGAGCAGTTCTTC.

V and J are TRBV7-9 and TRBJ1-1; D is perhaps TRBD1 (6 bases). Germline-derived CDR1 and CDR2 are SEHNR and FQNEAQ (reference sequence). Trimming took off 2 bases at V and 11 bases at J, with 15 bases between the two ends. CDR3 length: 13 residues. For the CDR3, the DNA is TGTGCCAGCAGCTTATCTGAAGGGGGGGTGGCTTTCTTT. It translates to CASSLSEGGVAFF.

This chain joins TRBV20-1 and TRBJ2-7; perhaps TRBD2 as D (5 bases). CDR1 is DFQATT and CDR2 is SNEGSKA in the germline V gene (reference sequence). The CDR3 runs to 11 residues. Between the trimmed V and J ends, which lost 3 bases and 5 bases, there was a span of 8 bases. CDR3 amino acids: CSARGADEQYF. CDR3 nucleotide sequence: TGCAGTGCTAGGGGAGCAGACGAGCAGTACTTC.

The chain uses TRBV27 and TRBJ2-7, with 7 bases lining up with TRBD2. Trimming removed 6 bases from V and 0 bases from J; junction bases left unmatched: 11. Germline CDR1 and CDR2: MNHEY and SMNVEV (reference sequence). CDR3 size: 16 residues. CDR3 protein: CASRQEEGEGSYEQYF. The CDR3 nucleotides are TGTGCCAGCAGGCAGGAAGAAGGGGAGGGCTCCTACGAGCAGTACTTC.

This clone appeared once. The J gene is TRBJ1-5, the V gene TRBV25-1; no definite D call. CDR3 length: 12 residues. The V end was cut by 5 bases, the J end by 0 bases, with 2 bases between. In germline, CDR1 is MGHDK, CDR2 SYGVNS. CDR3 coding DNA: TGTGCCAGCAGTTATAGCAATCAGCCCCAGCATTTT. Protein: CASSYSNQPQHF.

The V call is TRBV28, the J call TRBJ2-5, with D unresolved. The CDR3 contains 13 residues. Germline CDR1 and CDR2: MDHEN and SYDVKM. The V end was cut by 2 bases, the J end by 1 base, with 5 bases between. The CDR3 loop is CASSLLSQETQYF. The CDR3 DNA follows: TGTGCCAGCAGTTTACTCAGCCAAGAGACCCAGTACTTC.

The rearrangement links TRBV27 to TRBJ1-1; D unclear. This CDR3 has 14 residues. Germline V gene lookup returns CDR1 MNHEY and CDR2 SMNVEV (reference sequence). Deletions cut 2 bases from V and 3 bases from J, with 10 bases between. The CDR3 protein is CASSLIPPDTEAFF. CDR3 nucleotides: TGTGCCAGCAGTTTAATCCCCCCTGACACTGAAGCTTTCTTT.

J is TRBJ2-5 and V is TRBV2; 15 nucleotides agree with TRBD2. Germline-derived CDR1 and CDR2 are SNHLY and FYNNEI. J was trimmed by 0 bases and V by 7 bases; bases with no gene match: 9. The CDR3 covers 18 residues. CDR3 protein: CASTSGTSGGMYQETQYF. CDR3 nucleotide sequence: TGTGCCAGCACCTCCGGGACTAGCGGGGGGATGTACCAAGAGACCCAGTACTTC.

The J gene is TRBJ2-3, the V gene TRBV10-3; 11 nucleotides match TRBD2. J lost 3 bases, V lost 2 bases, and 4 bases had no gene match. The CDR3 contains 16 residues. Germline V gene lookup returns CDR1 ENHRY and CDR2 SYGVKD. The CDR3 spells CAISEGLAGGTDTQYF. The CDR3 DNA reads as TGTGCCATCAGTGAGGGCCTAGCGGGGGGAACAGATACGCAGTATTTT.

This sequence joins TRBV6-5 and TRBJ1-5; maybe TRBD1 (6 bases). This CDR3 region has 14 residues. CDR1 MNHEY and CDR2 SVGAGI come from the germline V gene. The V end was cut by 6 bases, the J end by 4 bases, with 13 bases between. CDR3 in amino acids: CASSPETGNQPQHF. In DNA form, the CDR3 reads TGTGCCAGCAGCCCCGAGACAGGAAATCAGCCCCAGCATTTT.

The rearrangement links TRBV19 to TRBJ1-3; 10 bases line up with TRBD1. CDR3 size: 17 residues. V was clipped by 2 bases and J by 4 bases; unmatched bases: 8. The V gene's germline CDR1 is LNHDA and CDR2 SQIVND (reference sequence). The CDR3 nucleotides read TGTGCCAGTAGTATAAAAGGGACAGGGGCAGCCGGAAACACCATATATTTT. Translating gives CASSIKGTGAAGNTIYF.